The entry below gives a single T cell receptor beta chain sequence along with its context. What it binds is unknown. One end of the junction does not line up with germline, which may come from a read error. This entry is derived from a study of PD-L1 blockade in urothelial cancer. Study conclusions and caveats: Greater 3-week expansion of tumor-associated blood clones was recorded for durable-benefit patients.

Using immunoSEQ multiplex PCR, the repertoire was profiled, and TCRdb retains in-frame clones only, with some absent. The profile shows some 120,000 clones, approximately 90% of them singletons. This sample's time point: peripheral blood 6 weeks after treatment start. The CDR3 totals 14 residues. Germline CDR1 reads SSHAT; CDR2 reads FNYEAQ (reference sequence). The clonotype originates from a man aged 55 to 70 with urothelial cancer. The source was PBMCs, collected around atezolizumab (anti-PD-L1) treatment. The genes are TRBV7-7 and TRBJ2-7, with D tentatively TRBD1 (6 bases). The CDR3 DNA sequence: TGTGCTAGCAGCTTGGGGCAGGGGTTGGGGGAGCAGTACTTC. Encoded protein: CASSLGQGLGEQYF.